Presented here are 8 T cell receptor beta chains from one specimen sequenced in a study of OX40 agonist ivuxolimab in advanced cancers. Data came from immunoSEQ multiplex PCR; TCRdb stores just in-frame clones and leaves some out. This table has approximately 58,000 clones, around 86% appearing once. The specimen comprised CD4+ or CD8+ T cells sorted from blood, sampled in a trial of the OX40 agonist ivuxolimab. The receptors derive from an adult with an advanced solid tumor such as melanoma, head and neck, liver or kidney cancer.

This chain joins TRBV27 and TRBJ1-1; 9 nucleotides align to TRBD1. The V gene end was trimmed by 3 bases and the J gene end by 0 bases; junction bases not matched to a gene: 5. Germline lookup yields CDR1 MNHEY and CDR2 SMNVEV (reference sequence). This CDR3 contains 16 residues. The CDR3 loop reads CASSFSGQGMNTEAFF. The CDR3 nucleotides are TGTGCCAGCAGTTTTTCGGGACAGGGAATGAACACTGAAGCTTTCTTT.

This clone was seen a handful of times. The chain links TRBV19 to TRBJ1-2; TRBD1 aligns across 8 bases. The CDR3 totals 18 residues. Germline loops: CDR1 LNHDA, CDR2 SQIVND (reference sequence). The V gene end was trimmed by 2 bases and the J gene end by 3 bases; junction bases not matched to a gene: 14. The CDR3 here is CASSIPDRVIIPHYGYTF. CDR3 sequence (DNA): TGTGCCAGTAGTATACCGGACAGGGTCATCATCCCTCACTATGGCTACACCTTC.

The V gene is TRBV9, the J gene TRBJ2-5; weak D call: TRBD1 (5 bases). CDR3 length: 14 amino acids. Per germline, CDR1 SGDLS and CDR2 YYNGEE. V gave up 0 bases and J gave up 4 bases, with 10 bases separating them. The CDR3 reads CASSVGGRGETQYF. Written as DNA, the CDR3 is TGTGCCAGCAGCGTAGGGGGTAGGGGAGAGACCCAGTACTTC. The full variable domain, completed using reference TRBV9 and TRBJ2-5, is DSGVTQTPKHLITATGQRVTLRCSPRSGDLSVYWYQQSLDQGLQFLIQYYNGEERAKGNILERFSAQQFPDLHSELNLSSLELGDSALYFCASSVGGRGETQYFGPGTRLLVL.

There are a few counts of this clone. V is TRBV5-1 and J is TRBJ2-6; no reliable D call. The CDR3 sequence is 17 residues long. Germline-derived CDR1 and CDR2 are SGHRS and YFSETQ. Trimming pared 4 bases from V and 0 bases from J, leaving 14 bases between. The DNA for the CDR3 is TGCGCCAGCAGCCAGGACGGAGTAGACTCTGGGGCCAACGTCCTGACTTTC. Translating it yields CASSQDGVDSGANVLTF.

V is TRBV28 and J is TRBJ2-5, with no clear D. The CDR3 spans 14 residues. CDR1 and CDR2 from the germline V gene are MDHEN and SYDVKM. CDR3 loop: CAASRSRLQETQYF. For the CDR3, the DNA is TGTGCAGCATCCAGAAGCAGGCTCCAAGAGACCCAGTACTTC.

The sample holds one count of this clone. This chain links TRBV11-3 with TRBJ1-2, with D possibly TRBD1 on 5 matching bases. V lost 5 bases and J lost 1, with 11 bases in between. Germline V gene data show CDR1 as SGHNT and CDR2 as YENEEA. The CDR3 has 14 amino acids. The DNA for the CDR3 is TGTGCCAGCAGCGGGCAGGGCAATAACTATGGCTACACCTTC. This sequence encodes CASSGQGNNYGYTF. Supplemented by reference TRBV11-3 and TRBJ1-2, the full variable domain reads EAGVVQSPRYKIIEKKQPVAFWCNPISGHNTLYWYLQNLGQGPELLIRYENEEAVDDSQLPKDRFSAERLKGVDSTLKIQPAELGDSAVYLCASSGQGNNYGYTFGSGTRLTVV.

The chain couples TRBV6-5 to TRBJ2-1, with TRBD1 identical over 7 bases. V was clipped by 8 bases and J by 2 bases; unmatched bases: 3. Per the germline V gene, CDR1 is MNHEY and CDR2 is SVGAGI. The CDR3 is made up of 13 amino acids. CDR3 coding DNA: TGTGCCAGCGGCCAGGGGGCCTACAATGAGCAGTTCTTC. It specifies CASGQGAYNEQFF.

The chain employs TRBV28 and TRBJ2-7; D may be TRBD1 (6 bases). Germline V CDR1 and CDR2: MDHEN, SYDVKM. The CDR3 loop spans 15 amino acids. V lost 5 bases to trimming and J lost 3 bases, with 17 bases between them. In nucleotides, the CDR3 is TGTGCCAGCAGTCGCGGGCTGCAGGGGATCTACGAGCAGTACTTC. This gives the protein CASSRGLQGIYEQYF. The variable domain in full, completed from reference TRBV28 and TRBJ2-7, reads DVKVTQSSRYLVKRTGEKVFLECVQDMDHENMFWYRQDPGLGLRLIYFSYDVKMKEKGDIPEGYSVSREKKERFSLILESASTNQTSMYLCASSRGLQGIYEQYFGPGTRLTVT.